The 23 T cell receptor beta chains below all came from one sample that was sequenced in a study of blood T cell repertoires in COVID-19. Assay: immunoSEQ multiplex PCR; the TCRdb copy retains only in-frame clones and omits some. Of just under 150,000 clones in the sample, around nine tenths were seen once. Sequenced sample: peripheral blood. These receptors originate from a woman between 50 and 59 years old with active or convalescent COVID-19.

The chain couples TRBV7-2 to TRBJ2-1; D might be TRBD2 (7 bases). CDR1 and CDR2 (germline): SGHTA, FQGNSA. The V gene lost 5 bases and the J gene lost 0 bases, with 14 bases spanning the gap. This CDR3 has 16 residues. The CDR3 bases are TGTGCCAGCAGCCCCGCGGGGGCCTTCTCCTACAATGAGCAGTTCTTC. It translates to CASSPAGAFSYNEQFF.

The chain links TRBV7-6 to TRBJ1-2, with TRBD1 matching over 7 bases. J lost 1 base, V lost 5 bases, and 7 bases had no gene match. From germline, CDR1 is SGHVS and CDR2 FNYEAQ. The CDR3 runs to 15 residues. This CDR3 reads CASSDRQGFNYGYTF. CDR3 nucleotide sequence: TGTGCCAGCAGCGACCGACAGGGTTTTAACTATGGCTACACCTTC. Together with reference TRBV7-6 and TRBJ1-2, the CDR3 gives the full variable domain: GAGVSQSPRYKVTKRGQDVALRCDPISGHVSLYWYRQALGQGPEFLTYFNYEAQQDKSGLPNDRFSAERPEGSISTLTIQRTEQRDSAMYRCASSDRQGFNYGYTFGSGTRLTVV.

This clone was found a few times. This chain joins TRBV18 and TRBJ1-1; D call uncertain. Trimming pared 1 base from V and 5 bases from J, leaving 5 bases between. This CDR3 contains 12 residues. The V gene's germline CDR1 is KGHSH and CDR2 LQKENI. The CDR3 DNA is TGTGCCAGCTCACCACTGAGGACTGAAGCTTTCTTT. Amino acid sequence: CASSPLRTEAFF.

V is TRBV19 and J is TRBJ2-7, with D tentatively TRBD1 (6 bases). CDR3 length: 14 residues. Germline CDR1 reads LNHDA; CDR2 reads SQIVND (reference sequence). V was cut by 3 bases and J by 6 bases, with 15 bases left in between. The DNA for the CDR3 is TGTGCCAGTAGTATTTTCCGGGACAAAGGCGAGCAGTACTTC. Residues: CASSIFRDKGEQYF. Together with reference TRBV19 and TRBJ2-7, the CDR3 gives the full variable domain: DGGITQSPKYLFRKEGQNVTLSCEQNLNHDAMYWYRQDPGQGLRLIYYSQIVNDFQKGDIAEGYSVSREKKESFPLTVTSAQKNPTAFYLCASSIFRDKGEQYFGPGTRLTVT.

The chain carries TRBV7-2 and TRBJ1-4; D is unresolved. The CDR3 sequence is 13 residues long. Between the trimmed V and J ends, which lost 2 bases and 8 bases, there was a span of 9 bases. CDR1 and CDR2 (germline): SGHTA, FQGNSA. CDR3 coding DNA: TGTGCCAGCAGCTTAAGTCCCGAGGAAAAACTGTTTTTT. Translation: CASSLSPEEKLFF.

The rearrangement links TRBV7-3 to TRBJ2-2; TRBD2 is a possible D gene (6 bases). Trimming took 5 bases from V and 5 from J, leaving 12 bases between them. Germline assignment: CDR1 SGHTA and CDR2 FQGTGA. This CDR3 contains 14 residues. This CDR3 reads CASSRLGGTGELFF. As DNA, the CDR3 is TGTGCCAGCAGCCGACTGGGGGGAACCGGGGAGCTGTTTTTT.

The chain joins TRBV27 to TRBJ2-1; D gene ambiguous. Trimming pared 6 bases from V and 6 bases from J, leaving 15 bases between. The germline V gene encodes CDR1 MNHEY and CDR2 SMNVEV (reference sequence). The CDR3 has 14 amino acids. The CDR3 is CASSSRLVSNEQFF. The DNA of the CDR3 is TGTGCCAGCAGCTCTCGTCTAGTTTCCAATGAGCAGTTCTTC.

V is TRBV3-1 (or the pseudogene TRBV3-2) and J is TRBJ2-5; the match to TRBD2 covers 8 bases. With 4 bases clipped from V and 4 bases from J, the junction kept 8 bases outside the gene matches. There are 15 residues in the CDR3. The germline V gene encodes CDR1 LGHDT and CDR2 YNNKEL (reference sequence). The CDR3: CASSPSGGVGETQYF. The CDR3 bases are TGTGCCAGCAGCCCCTCCGGGGGGGTCGGAGAGACCCAGTACTTC.

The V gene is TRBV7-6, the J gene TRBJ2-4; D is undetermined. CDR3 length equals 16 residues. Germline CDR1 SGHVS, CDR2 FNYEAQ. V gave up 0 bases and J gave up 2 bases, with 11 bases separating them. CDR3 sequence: CASSLASTGTKNIQYF. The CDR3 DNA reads TGTGCCAGCAGCTTAGCCTCCACGGGTACCAAAAACATTCAGTACTTC. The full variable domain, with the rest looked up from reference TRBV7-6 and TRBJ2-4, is GAGVSQSPRYKVTKRGQDVALRCDPISGHVSLYWYRQALGQGPEFLTYFNYEAQQDKSGLPNDRFSAERPEGSISTLTIQRTEQRDSAMYRCASSLASTGTKNIQYFGAGTRLSVL.

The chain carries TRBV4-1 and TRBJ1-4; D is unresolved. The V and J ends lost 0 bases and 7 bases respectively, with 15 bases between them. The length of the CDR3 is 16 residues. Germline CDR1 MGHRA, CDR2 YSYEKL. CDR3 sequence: CASSQDSVGRGEKLFF. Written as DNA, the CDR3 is TGCGCCAGCAGCCAAGATTCAGTGGGCCGGGGTGAAAAACTGTTTTTT.

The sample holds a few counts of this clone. This CDR3 is CASSPLDRTHTEAFF. The CDR3 bases are TGTGCCAGTAGTCCCCTGGACAGGACCCACACTGAAGCTTTCTTT. This sequence joins TRBV19 and TRBJ1-1; TRBD1 agrees at 7 bases. Germline loops: CDR1 LNHDA, CDR2 SQIVND (reference sequence). This CDR3 has 15 residues. The ends lost 5 bases at V and 3 bases at J; junction bases unmatched: 9.

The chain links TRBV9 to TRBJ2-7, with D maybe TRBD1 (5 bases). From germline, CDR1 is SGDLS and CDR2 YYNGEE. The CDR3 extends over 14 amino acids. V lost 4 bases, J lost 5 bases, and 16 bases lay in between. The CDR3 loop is CASSTGPLQNEQYF. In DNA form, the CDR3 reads TGTGCCAGCAGCACAGGACCCTTACAGAACGAGCAGTACTTC.

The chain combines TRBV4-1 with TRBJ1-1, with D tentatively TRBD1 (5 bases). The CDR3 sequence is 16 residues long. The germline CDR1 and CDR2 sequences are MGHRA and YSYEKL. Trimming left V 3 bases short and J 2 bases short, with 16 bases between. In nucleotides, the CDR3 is TGCGCCAGCAGCCAGGGACTGTTGCCCTTCAACACTGAAGCTTTCTTT. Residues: CASSQGLLPFNTEAFF.

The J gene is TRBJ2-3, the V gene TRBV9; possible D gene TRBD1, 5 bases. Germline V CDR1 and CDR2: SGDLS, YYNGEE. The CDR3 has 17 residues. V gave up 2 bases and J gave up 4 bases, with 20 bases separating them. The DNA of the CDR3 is TGTGCCAGCAGCGTTCAGGGTAATGGCTTAACCGCAGATACGCAGTATTTT. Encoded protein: CASSVQGNGLTADTQYF.

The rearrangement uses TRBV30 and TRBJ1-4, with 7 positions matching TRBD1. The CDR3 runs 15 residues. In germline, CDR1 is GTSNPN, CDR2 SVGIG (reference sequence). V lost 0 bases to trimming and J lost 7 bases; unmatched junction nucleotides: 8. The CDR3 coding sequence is TGTGCCTGGAGTGTACAACCGACAGGGATTGAAAAACTGTTTTTT. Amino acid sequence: CAWSVQPTGIEKLFF.

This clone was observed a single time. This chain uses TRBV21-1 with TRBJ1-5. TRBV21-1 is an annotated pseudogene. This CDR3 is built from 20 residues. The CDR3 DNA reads TGTGCCAGCAGCAAAAAAAATCCCATCGGGCCCGGGGAGAGCAATCAGCCCCAGCATTTT. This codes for CASSKKNPIGPGESNQPQHF.

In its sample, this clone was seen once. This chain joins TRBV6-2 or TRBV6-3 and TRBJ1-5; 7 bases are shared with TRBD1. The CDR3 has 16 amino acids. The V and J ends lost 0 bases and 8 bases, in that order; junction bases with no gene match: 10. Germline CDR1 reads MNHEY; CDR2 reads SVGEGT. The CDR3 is CASSYSTGTRTEPQHF. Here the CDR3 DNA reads TGTGCCAGCAGTTACTCGACAGGGACTCGGACAGAGCCCCAGCATTTT.

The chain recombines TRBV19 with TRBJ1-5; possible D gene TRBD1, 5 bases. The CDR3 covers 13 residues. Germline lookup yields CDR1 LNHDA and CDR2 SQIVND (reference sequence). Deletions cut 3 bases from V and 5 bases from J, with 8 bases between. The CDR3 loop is CASSMEGHQPQHF. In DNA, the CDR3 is TGTGCCAGTAGTATGGAGGGGCATCAGCCCCAGCATTTT.

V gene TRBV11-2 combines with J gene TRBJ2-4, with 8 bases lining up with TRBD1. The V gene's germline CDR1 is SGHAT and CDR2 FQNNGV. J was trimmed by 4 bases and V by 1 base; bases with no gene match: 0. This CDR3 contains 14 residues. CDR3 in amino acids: CASSLGDRKNIQYF. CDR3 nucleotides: TGTGCCAGCAGCTTAGGGGACAGGAAAAACATTCAGTACTTC.

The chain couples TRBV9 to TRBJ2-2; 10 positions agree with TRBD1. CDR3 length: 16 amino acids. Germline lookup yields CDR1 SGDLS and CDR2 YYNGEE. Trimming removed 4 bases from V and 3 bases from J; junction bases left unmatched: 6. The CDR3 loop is CASSPPGTGDTGELFF. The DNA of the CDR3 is TGTGCCAGCAGCCCCCCCGGGACAGGGGACACCGGGGAGCTGTTTTTT. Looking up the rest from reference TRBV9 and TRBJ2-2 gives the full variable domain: DSGVTQTPKHLITATGQRVTLRCSPRSGDLSVYWYQQSLDQGLQFLIQYYNGEERAKGNILERFSAQQFPDLHSELNLSSLELGDSALYFCASSPPGTGDTGELFFGEGSRLTVL.

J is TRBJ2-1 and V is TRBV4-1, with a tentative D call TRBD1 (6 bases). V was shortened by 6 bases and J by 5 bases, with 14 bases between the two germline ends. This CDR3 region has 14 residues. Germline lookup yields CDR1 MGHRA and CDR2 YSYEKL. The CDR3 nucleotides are TGCGCCAGCAGACCACCAGGGGAGAACAATGAGCAGTTCTTC. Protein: CASRPPGENNEQFF.

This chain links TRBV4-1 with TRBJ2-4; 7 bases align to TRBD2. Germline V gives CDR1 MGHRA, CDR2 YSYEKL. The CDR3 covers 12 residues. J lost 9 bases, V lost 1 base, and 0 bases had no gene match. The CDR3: CASSQGGGIQYF. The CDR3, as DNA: TGCGCCAGCAGCCAAGGCGGGGGCATTCAGTACTTC.

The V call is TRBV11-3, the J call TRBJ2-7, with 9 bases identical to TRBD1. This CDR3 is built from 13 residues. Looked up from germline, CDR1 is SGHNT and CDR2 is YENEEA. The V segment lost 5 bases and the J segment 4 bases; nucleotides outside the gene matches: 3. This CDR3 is CASSQDRGYEQYF. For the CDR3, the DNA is TGTGCCAGCAGCCAGGACAGGGGATACGAGCAGTACTTC. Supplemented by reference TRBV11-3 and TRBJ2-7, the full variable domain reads EAGVVQSPRYKIIEKKQPVAFWCNPISGHNTLYWYLQNLGQGPELLIRYENEEAVDDSQLPKDRFSAERLKGVDSTLKIQPAELGDSAVYLCASSQDRGYEQYFGPGTRLTVT.